This TCR beta chain was sequenced for a study of T cell responses to AZD1222 COVID-19 vaccine. Study overall: Analysis merged second doses at about 4 or about 12 weeks. Study outcomes and limitations: Only a handful of AZD1222 recipients, roughly 6 in all, had baseline seropositivity. Targeting of unmutated variant regions was reportedly seen in nearly half of spike-specific TCRs. The sample set comprised mostly white British donors with more females, and clonal diversity was possibly underestimated.

The germline V gene has CDR1 MDHEN and CDR2 SYDVKM. The CDR3 length is 15 residues. V was cut by 5 bases and J by 3 bases, with 17 bases left in between. TCRdb keeps only in-frame clones here, not all; method: immunoSEQ multiplex PCR. The sample holds fewer than 150,000 clones, 93% seen once. About this clone: The antigen is unknown.

This chain joins TRBV28 and TRBJ2-7; a weak D match, TRBD1 (8 bases). This clonotype originated in an adult in good health. The sequences come from peripheral blood, collected on day 0 of AZD1222 vaccination. CDR3 residues: CASSPPDREGYEQYF. In DNA, the CDR3 is TGTGCCAGCAGTCCACCGGACAGGGAGGGCTACGAGCAGTACTTC.